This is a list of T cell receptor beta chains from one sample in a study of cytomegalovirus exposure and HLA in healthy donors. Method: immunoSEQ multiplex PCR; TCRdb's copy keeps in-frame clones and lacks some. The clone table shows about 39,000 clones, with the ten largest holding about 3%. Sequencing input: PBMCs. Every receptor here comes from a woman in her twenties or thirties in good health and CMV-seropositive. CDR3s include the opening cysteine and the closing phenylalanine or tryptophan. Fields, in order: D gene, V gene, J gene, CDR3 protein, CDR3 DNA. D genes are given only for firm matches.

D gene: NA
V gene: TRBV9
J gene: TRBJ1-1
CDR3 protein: CASSVQKNTEAFF
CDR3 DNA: TGTGCCAGCAGCGTACAGAAGAACACTGAAGCTTTCTTT

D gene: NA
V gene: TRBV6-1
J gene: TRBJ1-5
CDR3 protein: CASSEALLTVSNQPQHF
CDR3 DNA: TGTGCCAGCAGTGAAGCGCTGCTTACAGTCTCAAATCAGCCCCAGCATTTT

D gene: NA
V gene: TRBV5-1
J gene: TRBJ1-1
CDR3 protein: CASSLYTANTEAFF
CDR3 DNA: TGCGCCAGCAGCTTGTACACCGCGAACACTGAAGCTTTCTTT

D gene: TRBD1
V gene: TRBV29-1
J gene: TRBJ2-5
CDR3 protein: CSVAWDRKETQYF
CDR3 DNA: TGCAGCGTGGCCTGGGACAGGAAAGAGACCCAGTACTTC

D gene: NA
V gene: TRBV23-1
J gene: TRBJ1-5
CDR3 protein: CASSFSWGQGNQPQHF
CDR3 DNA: TGCGCCAGCAGTTTCTCGTGGGGGCAGGGCAATCAGCCCCAGCATTTT

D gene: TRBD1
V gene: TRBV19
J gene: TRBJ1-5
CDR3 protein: CASTTGLNQPQHF
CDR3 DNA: TGTGCCAGCACGACAGGGTTGAATCAGCCCCAGCATTTT

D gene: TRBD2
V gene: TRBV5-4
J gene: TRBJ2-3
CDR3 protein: CASSTGTSGGNTQYF
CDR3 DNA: TGTGCCAGCAGCACCGGGACTAGCGGGGGCAATACGCAGTATTTT

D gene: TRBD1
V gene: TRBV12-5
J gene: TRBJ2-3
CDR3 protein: CASGLGQGSTDTQYF
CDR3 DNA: TGTGCTAGTGGTTTGGGACAGGGTAGCACAGATACGCAGTATTTT

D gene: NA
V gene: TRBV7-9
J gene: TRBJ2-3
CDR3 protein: CASGDTQYF
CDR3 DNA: TGTGCCTCGGGGGATACGCAGTATTTT

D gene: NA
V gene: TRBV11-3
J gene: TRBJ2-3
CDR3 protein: CASSLLVSTDTQYF
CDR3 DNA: TGTGCCAGCAGCTTACTAGTAAGCACAGATACGCAGTATTTT

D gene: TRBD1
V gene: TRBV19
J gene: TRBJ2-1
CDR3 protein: CASSNAGTGAFLYSYNEQFF
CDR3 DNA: TGTGCCAGTAGCAATGCGGGGACAGGGGCGTTTCTCTACAGTTACAATGAGCAGTTCTTC

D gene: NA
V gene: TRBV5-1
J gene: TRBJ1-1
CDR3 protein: CASSSGSLNTEAFF
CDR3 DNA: TGCGCCAGCAGTAGCGGGAGCCTGAACACTGAAGCTTTCTTT

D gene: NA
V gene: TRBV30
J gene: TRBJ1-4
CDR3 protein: CAWAPATNEKLFF
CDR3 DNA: TGTGCCTGGGCGCCCGCAACTAATGAAAAACTGTTTTTT

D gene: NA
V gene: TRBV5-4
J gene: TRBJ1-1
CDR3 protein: CASSREGSRVNTEAFF
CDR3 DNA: TGTGCCAGCAGCAGGGAGGGGTCAAGAGTGAACACTGAAGCTTTCTTT

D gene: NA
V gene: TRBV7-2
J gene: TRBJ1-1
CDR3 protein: CASSLSGTTEAFF
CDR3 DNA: TGTGCCAGCAGCTTATCGGGGACTACTGAAGCTTTCTTT

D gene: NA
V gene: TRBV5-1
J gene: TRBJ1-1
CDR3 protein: CASRGQDTEAFF
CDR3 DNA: TGCGCCAGCAGGGGGCAGGACACTGAAGCTTTCTTT

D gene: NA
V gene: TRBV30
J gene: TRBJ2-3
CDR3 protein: CAWSLDTATDTQYF
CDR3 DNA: TGTGCCTGGAGTCTGGACACAGCCACAGATACGCAGTATTTT

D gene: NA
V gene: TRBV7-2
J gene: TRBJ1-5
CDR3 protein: CASSFAGGATQPQHF
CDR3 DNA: TGTGCCAGCAGCTTCGCGGGAGGGGCAACTCAGCCCCAGCATTTT

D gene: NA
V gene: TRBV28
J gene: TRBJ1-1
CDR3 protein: CASTLDRANTEAFF
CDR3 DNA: TGTGCCAGCACTTTGGACAGAGCAAACACTGAAGCTTTCTTT

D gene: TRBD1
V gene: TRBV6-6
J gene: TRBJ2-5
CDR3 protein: CASIPGGFVETQYF
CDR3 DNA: TGTGCCAGCATCCCAGGGGGCTTTGTGGAGACCCAGTACTTC

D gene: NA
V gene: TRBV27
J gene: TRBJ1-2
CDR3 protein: CASSPTGYGYTF
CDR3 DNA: TGTGCCAGCAGTCCCACAGGGTATGGCTACACCTTC

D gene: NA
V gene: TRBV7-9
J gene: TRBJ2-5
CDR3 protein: CASSPHNSGQETQYF
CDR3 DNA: TGTGCCAGCAGTCCACACAACTCGGGGCAAGAGACCCAGTACTTC

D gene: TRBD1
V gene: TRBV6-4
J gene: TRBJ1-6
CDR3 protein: CASREQGVNSPLHF
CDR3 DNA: TGTGCCAGCAGAGAACAGGGGGTTAATTCACCCCTCCACTTT

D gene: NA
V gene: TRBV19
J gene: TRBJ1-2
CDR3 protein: CATLTGSYGYTF
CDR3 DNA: TGTGCCACCCTGACAGGTAGCTATGGCTACACCTTC

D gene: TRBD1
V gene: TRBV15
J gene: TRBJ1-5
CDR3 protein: CATSGLGQGAGSNQPQHF
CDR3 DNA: TGTGCCACCAGCGGGCTGGGACAGGGGGCTGGTAGCAATCAGCCCCAGCATTTT

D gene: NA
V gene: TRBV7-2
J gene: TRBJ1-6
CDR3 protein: CASVRKSGDLSYNSPLHF
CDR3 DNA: TGTGCCAGCGTACGGAAGAGCGGCGACTTATCCTATAATTCACCCCTCCACTTT

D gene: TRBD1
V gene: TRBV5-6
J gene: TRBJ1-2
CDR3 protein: CASSLGQGAYRGYTF
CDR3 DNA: TGTGCCAGCAGCTTGGGACAGGGGGCGTATAGGGGCTACACCTTC

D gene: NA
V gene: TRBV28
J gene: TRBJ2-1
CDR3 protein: CASSFGSGEQFF
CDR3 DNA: TGTGCCAGCAGTTTCGGCTCGGGGGAGCAGTTCTTC

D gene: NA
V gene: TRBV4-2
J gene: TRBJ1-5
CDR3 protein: CASSPRVPSNQPQHF
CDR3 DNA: TGTGCCAGCAGCCCACGGGTGCCTAGCAATCAGCCCCAGCATTTT

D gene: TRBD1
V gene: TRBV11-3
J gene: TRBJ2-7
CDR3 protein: CALSLGPVAADRGREQYF
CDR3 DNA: TGTGCCCTCAGCTTAGGTCCCGTCGCCGCGGACAGGGGGCGCGAGCAGTACTTC

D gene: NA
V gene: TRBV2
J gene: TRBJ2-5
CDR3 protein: CASSDYPRETQYF
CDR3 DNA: TGTGCCAGCAGCGACTACCCCAGGGAGACCCAGTACTTC

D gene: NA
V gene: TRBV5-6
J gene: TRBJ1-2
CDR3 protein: CASSLIEVKAYTF
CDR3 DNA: TGTGCCAGCAGCTTAATCGAAGTGAAAGCCTACACCTTC

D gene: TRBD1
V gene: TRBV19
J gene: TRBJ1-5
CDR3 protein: CASSPDRGRNQPQHF
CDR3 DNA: TGTGCCAGTAGTCCAGACAGGGGGCGAAATCAGCCCCAGCATTTT

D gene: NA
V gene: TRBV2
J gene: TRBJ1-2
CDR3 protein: CASSETGQPPWGYTF
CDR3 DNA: TGTGCCAGCAGTGAAACAGGCCAACCGCCCTGGGGCTACACCTTC

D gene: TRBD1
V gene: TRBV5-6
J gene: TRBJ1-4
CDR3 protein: CASSLLKRTGGEELFF
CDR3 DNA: TGTGCCAGCAGCTTGTTAAAGAGGACAGGGGGCGAGGAACTGTTTTTT

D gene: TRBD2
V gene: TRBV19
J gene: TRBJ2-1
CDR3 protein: CASSGLAGVYNEQFF
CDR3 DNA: TGTGCCAGTAGCGGACTAGCGGGGGTATACAATGAGCAGTTCTTC

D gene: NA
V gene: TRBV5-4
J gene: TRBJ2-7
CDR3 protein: CASSLGHDYEQYF
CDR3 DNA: TGTGCCAGCAGCCTCGGACATGACTACGAGCAGTACTTC

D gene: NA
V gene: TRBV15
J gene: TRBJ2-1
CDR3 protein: CATSRPTLTENEQFF
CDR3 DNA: TGTGCCACCAGCAGACCCACCTTGACAGAAAATGAGCAGTTCTTC

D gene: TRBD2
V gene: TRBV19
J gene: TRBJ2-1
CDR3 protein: CASSRGLAGLDEQFF
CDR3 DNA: TGTGCCAGTAGTCGGGGACTAGCGGGGTTAGATGAGCAGTTCTTC

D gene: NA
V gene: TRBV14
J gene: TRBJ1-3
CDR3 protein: CASSQASGNTIYF
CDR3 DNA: TGTGCCAGCAGCCAAGCTAGTGGAAACACCATATATTTT

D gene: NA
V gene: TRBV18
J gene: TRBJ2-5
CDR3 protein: CASSWTDSYAETQYF
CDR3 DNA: TGTGCCAGCTCCTGGACAGACAGCTATGCGGAGACCCAGTACTTC

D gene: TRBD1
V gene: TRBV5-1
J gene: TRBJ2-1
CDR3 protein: CASSSGTGDEQFF
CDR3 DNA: TGCGCCAGCAGCAGTGGGACAGGGGATGAGCAGTTCTTC

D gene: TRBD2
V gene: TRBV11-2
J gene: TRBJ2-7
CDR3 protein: CASRITSGGTNEQYF
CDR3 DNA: TGTGCCAGCAGGATAACTAGCGGGGGTACAAACGAGCAGTACTTC

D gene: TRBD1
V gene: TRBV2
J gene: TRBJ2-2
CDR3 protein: CASSDRGKTGELFF
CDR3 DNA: TGTGCCAGCAGTGACAGGGGGAAAACCGGGGAGCTGTTTTTT

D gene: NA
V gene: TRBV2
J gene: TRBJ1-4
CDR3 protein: CASSEGGTNEKLFF
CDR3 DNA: TGTGCCAGCAGTGAGGGAGGGACTAATGAAAAACTGTTTTTT

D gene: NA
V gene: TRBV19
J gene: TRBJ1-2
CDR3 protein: CASSPAGSYGYTF
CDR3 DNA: TGTGCCAGTAGTCCAGCGGGGTCCTATGGCTACACCTTC

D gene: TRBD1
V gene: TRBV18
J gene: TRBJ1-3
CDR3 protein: CASSPQQGNSGNTIYF
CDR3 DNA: TGTGCCAGCTCACCACAACAGGGGAACTCTGGAAACACCATATATTTT

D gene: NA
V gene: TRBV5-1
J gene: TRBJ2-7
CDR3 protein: CASSSQGYEQYF
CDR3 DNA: TGCGCCAGCAGCTCGCAGGGCTACGAGCAGTACTTC

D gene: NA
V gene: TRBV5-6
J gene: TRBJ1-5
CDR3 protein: CASSLLSGGSYSNQPQHF
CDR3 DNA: TGTGCCAGCAGCTTGCTCAGTGGGGGCTCCTATAGCAATCAGCCCCAGCATTTT

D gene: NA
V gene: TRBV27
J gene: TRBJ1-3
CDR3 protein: CASSLSRGQNTIYF
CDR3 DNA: TGTGCCAGCAGTTTATCTAGGGGCCAGAACACCATATATTTT

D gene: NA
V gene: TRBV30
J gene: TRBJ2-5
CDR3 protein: CAWKGTGHILETQYF
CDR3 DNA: TGTGCCTGGAAGGGCACAGGGCACATCCTGGAGACCCAGTACTTC

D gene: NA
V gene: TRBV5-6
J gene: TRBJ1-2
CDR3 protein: CASSFWGDGYTF
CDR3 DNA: TGTGCCAGCAGCTTTTGGGGGGATGGCTACACCTTC

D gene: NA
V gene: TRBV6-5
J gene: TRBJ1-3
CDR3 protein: CASSYGGSSGNTIYF
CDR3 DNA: TGTGCCAGCAGTTACGGAGGAAGCTCTGGAAACACCATATATTTT

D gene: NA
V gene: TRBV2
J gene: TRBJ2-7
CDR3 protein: CASSPGHRDLGQYF
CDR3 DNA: TGTGCCAGCAGTCCGGGACACCGGGATCTGGGGCAGTACTTC

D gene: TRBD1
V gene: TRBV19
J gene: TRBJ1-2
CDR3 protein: CASRAGTAYGYTF
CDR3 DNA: TGTGCCAGTAGAGCCGGGACAGCCTATGGCTACACCTTC

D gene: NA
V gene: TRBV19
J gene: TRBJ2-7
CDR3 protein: CASSPDRSYEQYF
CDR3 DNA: TGTGCCAGTAGTCCCGACAGGTCCTACGAGCAGTACTTC

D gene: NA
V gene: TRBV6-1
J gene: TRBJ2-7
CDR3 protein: CASSSIRYEQYF
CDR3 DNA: TGTGCCAGCAGCTCAATACGGTACGAGCAGTACTTC

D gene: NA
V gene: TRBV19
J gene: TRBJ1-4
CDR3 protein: CASSIGQGGEKLFF
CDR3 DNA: TGTGCCAGTAGTATAGGTCAAGGGGGTGAAAAACTGTTTTTT